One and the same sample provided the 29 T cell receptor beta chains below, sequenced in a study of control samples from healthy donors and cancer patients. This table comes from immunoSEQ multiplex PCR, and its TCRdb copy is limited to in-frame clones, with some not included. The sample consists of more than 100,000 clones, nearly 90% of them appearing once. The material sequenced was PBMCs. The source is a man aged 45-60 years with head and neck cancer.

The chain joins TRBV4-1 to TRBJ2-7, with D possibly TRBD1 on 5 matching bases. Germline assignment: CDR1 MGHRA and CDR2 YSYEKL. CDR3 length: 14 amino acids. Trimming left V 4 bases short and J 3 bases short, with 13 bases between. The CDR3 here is CASSLVDRNYEQYF. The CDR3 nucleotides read TGCGCCAGCAGCCTAGTCGACAGAAACTACGAGCAGTACTTC.

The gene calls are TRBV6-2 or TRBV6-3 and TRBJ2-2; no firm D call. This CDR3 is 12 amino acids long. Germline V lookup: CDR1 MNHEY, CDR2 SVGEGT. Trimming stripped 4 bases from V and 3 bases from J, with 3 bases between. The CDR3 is CASSFHTGELFF. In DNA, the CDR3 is TGTGCCAGCAGTTTTCACACCGGGGAGCTGTTTTTT.

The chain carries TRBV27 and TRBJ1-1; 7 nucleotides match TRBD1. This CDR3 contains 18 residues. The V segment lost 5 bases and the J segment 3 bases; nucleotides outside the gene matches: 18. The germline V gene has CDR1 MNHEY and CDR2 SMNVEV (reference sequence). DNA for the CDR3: TGTGCCAGCAGTGCAACGACAGGGCCGGAGTCCCCTGACACTGAAGCTTTCTTT. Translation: CASSATTGPESPDTEAFF.

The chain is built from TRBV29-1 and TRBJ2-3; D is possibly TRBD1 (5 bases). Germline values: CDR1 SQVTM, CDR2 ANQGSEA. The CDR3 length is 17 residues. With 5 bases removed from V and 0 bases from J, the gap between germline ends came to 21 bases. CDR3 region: CSVPGHRVTTSTDTQYF. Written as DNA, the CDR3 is TGCAGCGTTCCCGGACATCGGGTAACTACTAGCACAGATACGCAGTATTTT.

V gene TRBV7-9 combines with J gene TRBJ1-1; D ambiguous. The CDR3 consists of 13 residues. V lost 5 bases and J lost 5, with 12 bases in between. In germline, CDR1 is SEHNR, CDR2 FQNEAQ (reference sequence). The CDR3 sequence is CASSLDEETEAFF. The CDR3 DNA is TGTGCCAGCAGCCTCGACGAGGAGACTGAAGCTTTCTTT.

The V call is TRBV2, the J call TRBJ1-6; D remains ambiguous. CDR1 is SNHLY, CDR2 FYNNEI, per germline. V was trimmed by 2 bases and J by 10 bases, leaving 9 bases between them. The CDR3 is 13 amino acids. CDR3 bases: TGTGCCAGCAGTGAACTGGGGTCATCACCCCTCCACTTT. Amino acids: CASSELGSSPLHF.

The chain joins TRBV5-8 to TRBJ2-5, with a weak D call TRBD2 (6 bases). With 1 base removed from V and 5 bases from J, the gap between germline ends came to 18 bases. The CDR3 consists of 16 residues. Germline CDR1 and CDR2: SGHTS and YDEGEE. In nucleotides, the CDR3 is TGTGCCAGCAGCTTGAATCCAGCGGGCGAGTGGGAGACCCAGTACTTC. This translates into CASSLNPAGEWETQYF.

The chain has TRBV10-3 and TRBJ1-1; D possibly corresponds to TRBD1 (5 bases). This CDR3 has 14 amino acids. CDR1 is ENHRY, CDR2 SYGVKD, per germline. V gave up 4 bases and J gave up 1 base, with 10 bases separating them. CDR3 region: CAISGQNGNTEAFF. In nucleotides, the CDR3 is TGTGCCATCAGTGGACAGAATGGGAACACTGAAGCTTTCTTT.

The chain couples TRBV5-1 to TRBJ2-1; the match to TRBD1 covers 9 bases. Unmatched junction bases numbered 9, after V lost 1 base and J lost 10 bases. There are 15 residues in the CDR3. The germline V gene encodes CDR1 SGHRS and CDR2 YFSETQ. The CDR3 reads CASSLSGTGTHEQFF. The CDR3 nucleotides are TGCGCCAGCAGCTTGTCCGGGACAGGGACGCACGAGCAGTTCTTC. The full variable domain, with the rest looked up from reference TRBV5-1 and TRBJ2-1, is KAGVTQTPRYLIKTRGQQVTLSCSPISGHRSVSWYQQTPGQGLQFLFEYFSETQRNKGNFPGRFSGRQFSNSRSEMNVSTLELGDSALYLCASSLSGTGTHEQFFGPGTRLTVL.

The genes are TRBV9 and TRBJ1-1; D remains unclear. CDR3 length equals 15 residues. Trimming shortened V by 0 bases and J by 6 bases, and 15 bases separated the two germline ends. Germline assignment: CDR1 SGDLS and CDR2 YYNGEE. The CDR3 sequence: CASSVGVLPGAEAFF. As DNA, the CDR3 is TGTGCCAGCAGCGTAGGAGTACTTCCGGGCGCTGAAGCTTTCTTT.

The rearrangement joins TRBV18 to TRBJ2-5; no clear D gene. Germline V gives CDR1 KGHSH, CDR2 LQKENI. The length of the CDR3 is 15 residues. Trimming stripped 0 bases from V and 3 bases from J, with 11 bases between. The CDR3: CASSPPPQAEETQYF. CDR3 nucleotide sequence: TGTGCCAGCTCACCACCCCCGCAGGCCGAAGAGACCCAGTACTTC.

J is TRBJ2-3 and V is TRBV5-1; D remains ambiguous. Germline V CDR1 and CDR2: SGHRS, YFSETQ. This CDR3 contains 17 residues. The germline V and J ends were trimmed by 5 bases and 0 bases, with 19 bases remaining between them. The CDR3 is CASRRGEATTSTDTQYF. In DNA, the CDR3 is TGCGCCAGCAGACGAGGCGAGGCAACGACTAGCACAGATACGCAGTATTTT.

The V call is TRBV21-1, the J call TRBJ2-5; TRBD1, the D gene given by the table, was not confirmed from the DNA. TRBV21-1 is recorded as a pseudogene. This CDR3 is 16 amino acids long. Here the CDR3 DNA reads TGTGCCAGCAGCGGGCGAGGAACAGGGGGCGATGGGGCCCAGTACTTC. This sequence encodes CASSGRGTGGDGAQYF.

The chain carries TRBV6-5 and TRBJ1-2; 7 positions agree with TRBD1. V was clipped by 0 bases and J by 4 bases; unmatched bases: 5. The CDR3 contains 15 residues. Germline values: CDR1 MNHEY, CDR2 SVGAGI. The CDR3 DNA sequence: TGTGCCAGCAGTTACTCTGTGACAGGGCTCTATGGCTACACCTTC. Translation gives CASSYSVTGLYGYTF.

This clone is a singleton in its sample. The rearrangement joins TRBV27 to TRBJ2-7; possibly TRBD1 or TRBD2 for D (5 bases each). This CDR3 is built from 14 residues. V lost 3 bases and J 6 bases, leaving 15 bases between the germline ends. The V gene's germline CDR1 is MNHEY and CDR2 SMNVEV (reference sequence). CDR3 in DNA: TGTGCCAGCAGTTTGGGGCGCGGGCCCACCGAGCAGTACTTC. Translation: CASSLGRGPTEQYF.

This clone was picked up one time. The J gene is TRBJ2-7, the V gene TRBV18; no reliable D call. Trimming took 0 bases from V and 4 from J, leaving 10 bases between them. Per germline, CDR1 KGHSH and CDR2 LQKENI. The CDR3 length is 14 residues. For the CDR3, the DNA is TGTGCCAGCTCACCACCCGCCGACACTTACGAGCAGTACTTC. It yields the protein CASSPPADTYEQYF.

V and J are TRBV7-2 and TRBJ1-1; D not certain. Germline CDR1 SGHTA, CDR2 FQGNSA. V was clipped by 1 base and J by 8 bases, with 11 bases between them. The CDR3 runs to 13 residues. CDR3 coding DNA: TGTGCCAGCAGCTTAGAACTTCGGGGAGAAGCTTTCTTT. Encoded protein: CASSLELRGEAFF.

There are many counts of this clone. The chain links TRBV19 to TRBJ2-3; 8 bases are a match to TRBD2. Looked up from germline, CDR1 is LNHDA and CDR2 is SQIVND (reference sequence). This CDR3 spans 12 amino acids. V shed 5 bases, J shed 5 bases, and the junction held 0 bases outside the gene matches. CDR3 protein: CASSRGGDTQYF. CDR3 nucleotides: TGTGCCAGTAGTCGGGGGGGAGATACGCAGTATTTT.

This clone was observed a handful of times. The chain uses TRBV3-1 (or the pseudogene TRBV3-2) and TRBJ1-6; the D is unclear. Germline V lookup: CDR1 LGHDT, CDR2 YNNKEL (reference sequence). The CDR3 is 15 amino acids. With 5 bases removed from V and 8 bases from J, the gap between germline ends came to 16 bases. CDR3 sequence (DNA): TGTGCCAGCAGCGACGTGACCTACGGACATTCACCCCTCCACTTT. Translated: CASSDVTYGHSPLHF.

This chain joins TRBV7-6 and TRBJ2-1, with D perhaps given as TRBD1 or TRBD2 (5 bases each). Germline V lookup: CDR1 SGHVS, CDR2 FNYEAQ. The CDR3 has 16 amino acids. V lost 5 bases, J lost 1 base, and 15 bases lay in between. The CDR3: CASSPSGGGSYNEQFF. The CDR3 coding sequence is TGTGCCAGCAGCCCTTCCGGTGGGGGATCCTACAATGAGCAGTTCTTC.

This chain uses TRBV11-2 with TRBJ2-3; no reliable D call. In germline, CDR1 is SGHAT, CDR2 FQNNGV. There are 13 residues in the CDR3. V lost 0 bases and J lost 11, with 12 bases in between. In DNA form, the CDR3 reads TGTGCCAGCAGCTTAGATACCCAAGGACGGCAGTATTTT. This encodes CASSLDTQGRQYF.

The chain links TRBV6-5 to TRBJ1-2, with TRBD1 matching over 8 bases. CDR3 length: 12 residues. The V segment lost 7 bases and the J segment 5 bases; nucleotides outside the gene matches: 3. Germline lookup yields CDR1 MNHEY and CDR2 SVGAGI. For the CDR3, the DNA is TGTGCCAGCATCACAGGGGGGTATGGCTACACCTTC. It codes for CASITGGYGYTF.

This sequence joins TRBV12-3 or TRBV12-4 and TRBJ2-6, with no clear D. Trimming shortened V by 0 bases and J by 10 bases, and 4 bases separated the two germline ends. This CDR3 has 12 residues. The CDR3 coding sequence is TGTGCCAGCAGTTTAGCTGGTAACGTCCTGACTTTC. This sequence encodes CASSLAGNVLTF.

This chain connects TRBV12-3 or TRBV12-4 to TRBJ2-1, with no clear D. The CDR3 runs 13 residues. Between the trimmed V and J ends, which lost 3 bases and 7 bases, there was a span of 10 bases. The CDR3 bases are TGTGCCAGCAGTTTGTCCTCAGCAAATGAGCAGTTCTTC. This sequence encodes CASSLSSANEQFF.

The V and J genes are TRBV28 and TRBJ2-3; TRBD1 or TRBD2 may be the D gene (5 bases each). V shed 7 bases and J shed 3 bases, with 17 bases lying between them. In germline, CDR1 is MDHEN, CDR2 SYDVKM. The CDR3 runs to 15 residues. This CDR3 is CASIEVGTRTDTQYF. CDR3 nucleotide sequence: TGTGCCAGCATCGAAGTGGGGACGAGGACAGATACGCAGTATTTT. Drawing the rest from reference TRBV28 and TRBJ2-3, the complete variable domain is DVKVTQSSRYLVKRTGEKVFLECVQDMDHENMFWYRQDPGLGLRLIYFSYDVKMKEKGDIPEGYSVSREKKERFSLILESASTNQTSMYLCASIEVGTRTDTQYFGPGTRLTVL.

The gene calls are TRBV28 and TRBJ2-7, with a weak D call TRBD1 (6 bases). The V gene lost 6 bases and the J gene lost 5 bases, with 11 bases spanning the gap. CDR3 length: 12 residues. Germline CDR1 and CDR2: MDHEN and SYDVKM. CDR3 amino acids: CASSFTGNEQYF. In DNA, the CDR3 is TGTGCCAGCAGCTTCACAGGGAACGAGCAGTACTTC.

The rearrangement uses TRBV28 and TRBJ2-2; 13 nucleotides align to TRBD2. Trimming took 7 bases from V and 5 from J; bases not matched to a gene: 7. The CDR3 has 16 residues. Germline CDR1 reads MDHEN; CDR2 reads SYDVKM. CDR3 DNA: TGTGCCAGCACACTCGGACTAGCGGGAGATACCGGGGAGCTGTTTTTT. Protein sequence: CASTLGLAGDTGELFF.

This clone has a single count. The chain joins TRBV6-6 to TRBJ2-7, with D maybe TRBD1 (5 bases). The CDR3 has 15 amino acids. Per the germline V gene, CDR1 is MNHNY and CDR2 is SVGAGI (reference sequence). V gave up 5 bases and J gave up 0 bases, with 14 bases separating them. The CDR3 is CASSRRTDSSYEQYF. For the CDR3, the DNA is TGTGCCAGCAGTCGAAGAACCGACAGCTCCTACGAGCAGTACTTC.

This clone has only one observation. CDR3 sequence reads: CASSQGPDATNEKLFF. The CDR3 coding sequence is TGTGCCAGCAGCCAAGGTCCGGATGCAACTAATGAAAAACTGTTTTTT. This chain links TRBV3-1 (or the pseudogene TRBV3-2) with TRBJ1-4; D is uncertain. This CDR3 is 16 amino acids long. V was cut by 1 base and J by 0 bases, with 9 bases left in between. Germline lookup yields CDR1 LGHDT and CDR2 YNNKEL (reference sequence).